This entry lists 20 T cell receptor beta chains sequenced from one sample in a study of cytotoxic CD8 clonotypes in ibrutinib-treated CLL. The table came from immunoSEQ multiplex PCR; TCRdb's copy has only in-frame clones and leaves some out. The repertoire holds approximately 200,000 clones, with over 55% as singletons. The input for sequencing was PBMCs, taken after 24 months of ibrutinib treatment. The receptors were gathered from a human donor with chronic lymphocytic leukemia.

This clone occurred a few times. The V and J genes are TRBV19 and TRBJ2-1; 12 positions agree with TRBD2. Germline values: CDR1 LNHDA, CDR2 SQIVND (reference sequence). The CDR3 contains 14 residues. J gave up 9 bases and V 7 bases, and 7 bases lay outside the gene matches. In DNA, the CDR3 is TGTGCCAGTACCCCTAGCGGGAGGGCCTTTGAGCAGTTCTTC. This codes for CASTPSGRAFEQFF. Variable domain in full (rest from reference TRBV19 and TRBJ2-1): DGGITQSPKYLFRKEGQNVTLSCEQNLNHDAMYWYRQDPGQGLRLIYYSQIVNDFQKGDIAEGYSVSREKKESFPLTVTSAQKNPTAFYLCASTPSGRAFEQFFGPGTRLTVL.

This clone was observed a handful of times. V and J are TRBV9 and TRBJ2-5, with 8 bases that match TRBD2. Trimming took 4 bases from V and 9 from J; bases not matched to a gene: 5. This CDR3 contains 12 residues. Per germline, CDR1 SGDLS and CDR2 YYNGEE. CDR3 sequence: CASSLREGAQYF. CDR3 DNA sequence: TGTGCCAGCAGCCTTCGGGAGGGAGCCCAGTACTTC.

The rearrangement joins TRBV12-5 to TRBJ1-1; 7 positions match TRBD1. Per germline, CDR1 LGHNT and CDR2 FRNRAP. The V gene end was trimmed by 4 bases and the J gene end by 11 bases; junction bases not matched to a gene: 10. The CDR3 totals 13 residues. DNA of the CDR3: TGTGCTAGTGGTTCTTCAGGGGGGGCGGTGGCTTTCTTT. Translating it yields CASGSSGGAVAFF.

The gene calls are TRBV29-1 and TRBJ2-7, with 7 bases lining up with TRBD1. V was clipped by 2 bases and J by 0 bases; unmatched bases: 4. Per germline, CDR1 SQVTM and CDR2 ANQGSEA. The CDR3 totals 14 residues. The CDR3 coding sequence is TGCAGCGTTGAATTCGGGGACAGCTCCTACGAGCAGTACTTC. The encoded protein is CSVEFGDSSYEQYF.

V usage is TRBV11-2 and J usage is TRBJ2-7; D is uncertain. Looked up from germline, CDR1 is SGHAT and CDR2 is FQNNGV. V lost 1 base and J 3 bases, leaving 7 bases between the germline ends. The CDR3 extends over 13 amino acids. The CDR3: CASSLGIFYEQYF. DNA of the CDR3: TGTGCCAGCAGCTTAGGGATTTTCTACGAGCAGTACTTC. Full variable domain (missing parts from reference TRBV11-2 and TRBJ2-7): EAGVAQSPRYKIIEKRQSVAFWCNPISGHATLYWYQQILGQGPKLLIQFQNNGVVDDSQLPKDRFSAERLKGVDSTLKIQPAKLEDSAVYLCASSLGIFYEQYFGPGTRLTVT.

The V and J genes are TRBV7-6 and TRBJ1-5; 7 bases map to TRBD1. Germline V gives CDR1 SGHVS, CDR2 FNYEAQ. The CDR3 totals 14 residues. After removal of 5 bases from V and 4 bases from J, the junction contained 5 bases not matched to a gene. The CDR3 is CASSAGTVNQPQHF. In DNA, the CDR3 is TGTGCCAGCAGCGCTGGGACAGTTAATCAGCCCCAGCATTTT.

This clone was counted only a few times. The V gene is TRBV6-1, the J gene TRBJ2-7; 8 nucleotides align to TRBD2. Trimming at V came to 3 bases and at J to 3 bases, leaving 7 bases not matched to a gene. The V gene's germline CDR1 is MNHNS and CDR2 SASEGT. CDR3 length equals 15 residues. For the CDR3, the DNA is TGTGCCAGCAGTGACGTGGGACTAGTTTTCTACGAGCAGTACTTC. The encoded protein is CASSDVGLVFYEQYF.

The rearrangement joins TRBV7-2 to TRBJ2-1; TRBD2 matches 15 bases. Unmatched junction bases numbered 4, after V lost 5 bases and J lost 8 bases. This CDR3 spans 15 amino acids. The germline CDR1 and CDR2 sequences are SGHTA and FQGNSA. The CDR3 is CASSRGLAGGYEQFF. CDR3 sequence (DNA): TGTGCCAGCAGCCGGGGACTAGCGGGAGGTTATGAGCAGTTCTTC.

This chain joins TRBV11-1 and TRBJ1-1, with D perhaps matching TRBD1 (5 bases). In germline, CDR1 is SGHAT, CDR2 FQDESV (reference sequence). V lost 5 bases to trimming and J lost 10 bases, with 14 bases between them. CDR3 length: 12 residues. The CDR3 spells CASSLGRSRAFF. CDR3 in DNA: TGTGCCAGCAGCCTGGGACGCTCCCGAGCTTTCTTT. Full variable domain (missing parts from reference TRBV11-1 and TRBJ1-1): EAEVAQSPRYKITEKSQAVAFWCDPISGHATLYWYRQILGQGPELLVQFQDESVVDDSQLPKDRFSAERLKGVDSTLKIQPAELGDSAMYLCASSLGRSRAFFGQGTRLTVV.

The V and J genes are TRBV4-2 and TRBJ1-2; no clear D. This CDR3 has 17 amino acids. Germline loops: CDR1 LGHNA, CDR2 YNFKEQ. The V gene lost 6 bases and the J gene lost 1 base, with 21 bases spanning the gap. The CDR3 reads CASRPVAATEINYGYTF. DNA for the CDR3: TGTGCCAGCAGGCCAGTGGCGGCGACTGAAATTAACTATGGCTACACCTTC.

This rearrangement joins TRBV5-6 to TRBJ2-7; 14 bases are a match to TRBD2. The CDR3 is 17 amino acids. Germline V CDR1 and CDR2: SGHDT, YYEEEE. With 4 bases clipped from V and 0 bases from J, the junction kept 6 bases outside the gene matches. The CDR3 here is CASSLRLAGGISYEQYF. CDR3 in DNA: TGTGCCAGCAGCCTCAGACTAGCGGGAGGGATCTCCTACGAGCAGTACTTC.

The genes are TRBV4-3 and TRBJ2-7; D is possibly TRBD2 (6 bases). CDR1 is LGHNA and CDR2 is YSLEER in the germline V gene. This CDR3 has 18 amino acids. The ends were cut back, 3 bases at V and 3 bases at J, with 24 bases in the middle. CDR3 residues: CASSHRAPSDPGLYEQYF. The DNA of the CDR3 is TGCGCCAGCAGCCACCGAGCTCCTAGCGACCCAGGCCTCTACGAGCAGTACTTC.

The chain is built from TRBV18 and TRBJ2-3, with 7 nucleotides matching TRBD2. The CDR3 covers 14 residues. The V gene end was trimmed by 7 bases and the J gene end by 4 bases; junction bases not matched to a gene: 8. The germline V gene encodes CDR1 KGHSH and CDR2 LQKENI. The CDR3 DNA reads TGTGCCAGCTTATCATCACGGGGGGCAGATACGCAGTATTTT. Its translation: CASLSSRGADTQYF.

There are a few counts of this clone. The rearrangement joins TRBV27 to TRBJ2-5; tentative D call: TRBD1 (5 bases). Trimming shortened V by 3 bases and J by 5 bases, and 10 bases separated the two germline ends. This CDR3 contains 13 residues. Germline V gene sequence: CDR1 MNHEY, CDR2 SMNVEV (reference sequence). As DNA, the CDR3 is TGTGCCAGCAGTTTGGTAGGGGCCGAGACCCAGTACTTC. Amino acids: CASSLVGAETQYF.

This sequence joins TRBV5-8 and TRBJ2-7; D assignment may be TRBD1 or TRBD2 (7 bases each). Trimming cost V 1 base and J 3 bases, with 14 bases left between them. The germline V gene has CDR1 SGHTS and CDR2 YDEGEE. This CDR3 comprises 15 residues. CDR3 DNA: TGTGCCAGCAGCTTGTTTCTCAGGGGGGGCTACGAGCAGTACTTC. Its translation: CASSLFLRGGYEQYF. Supplemented by reference TRBV5-8 and TRBJ2-7, the full variable domain reads EAGVTQSPTHLIKTRGQQATLRCSPISGHTSVYWYQQALGLGLQFLLWYDEGEERNRGNFPPRFSGRQFPNYSSELNVNALELEDSALYLCASSLFLRGGYEQYFGPGTRLTVT.

This chain connects TRBV7-2 to TRBJ2-7; TRBD1 is a possible D gene (6 bases). The V end lost 5 bases, the J end lost 0 bases, and 11 bases lay between the germline ends. Germline CDR1 reads SGHTA; CDR2 reads FQGNSA. The CDR3 runs 14 residues. In nucleotides, the CDR3 is TGTGCCAGCAGCCCGCGGACAGTCTCCTACGAGCAGTACTTC. Protein: CASSPRTVSYEQYF.

The V gene is TRBV7-6, the J gene TRBJ2-5, with a weak D call TRBD1 (6 bases). Germline values: CDR1 SGHVS, CDR2 FNYEAQ. This CDR3 spans 16 amino acids. Deletions cut 5 bases from V and 0 bases from J, with 16 bases between. The CDR3: CASSQPGHPYQETQYF. The CDR3 nucleotides read TGTGCCAGCAGCCAACCGGGACACCCGTACCAAGAGACCCAGTACTTC.

The table lists this clone with a few counts. The chain couples TRBV19 to TRBJ2-1, with 7 bases aligning to TRBD1. V dropped 3 bases and J dropped 6; count of bases not matched to a gene: 5. Germline CDR1 LNHDA, CDR2 SQIVND (reference sequence). The CDR3 spans 14 residues. In DNA, the CDR3 is TGTGCCAGTAGTATCGACAGGGTCTCCAATGAGCAGTTCTTC. Protein sequence: CASSIDRVSNEQFF.

The genes are TRBV27 and TRBJ1-1, with D maybe TRBD1 (5 bases). The CDR3 sequence is 15 residues long. V lost 0 bases and J 5 bases, leaving 13 bases between the germline ends. The germline gives CDR1 MNHEY, CDR2 SMNVEV (reference sequence). Written as DNA, the CDR3 is TGTGCCAGCAGTTTATCGGCGGGACTTGGGACTGAAGCTTTCTTT. It yields the protein CASSLSAGLGTEAFF.

In its sample, this clone was seen once. V is TRBV4-3 and J is TRBJ2-7; D not certain. The V and J ends lost 3 bases and 2 bases respectively, with 14 bases between them. Looked up from germline, CDR1 is LGHNA and CDR2 is YSLEER. The length of the CDR3 is 15 residues. CDR3 loop: CASSHKHLLPYEQYF. CDR3 DNA: TGCGCCAGCAGCCATAAACACTTGCTCCCCTACGAGCAGTACTTC.